Following are 20 T cell receptor beta chains from one sample sequenced in a study of blood T cell repertoires in COVID-19. The method was immunoSEQ multiplex PCR; TCRdb's version includes in-frame clones alone and lacks a portion of them. The sample lists around 190,000 clones, approximately 90% occurring once. The sequenced sample was peripheral blood. The origin of the receptors is a middle-aged man with COVID-19, enrolled during active disease.

V and J are TRBV5-6 and TRBJ2-7; 15 bases are a match to TRBD2. Germline lookup yields CDR1 SGHDT and CDR2 YYEEEE. This CDR3 has 19 residues. Trimming took 3 bases from V and 5 from J; bases not matched to a gene: 15. The CDR3 bases are TGTGCCAGCAGCTCGGGAGAAGGACTAGCGGGGGGGCCTTTCCACGAGCAGTACTTC. Protein product: CASSSGEGLAGGPFHEQYF.

V and J are TRBV28 and TRBJ1-1; D is unclear. V was clipped by 8 bases and J by 4 bases, with 14 bases between them. This CDR3 region has 13 residues. CDR1 and CDR2 from the germline V gene are MDHEN and SYDVKM. The CDR3 DNA reads as TGTGCCAGCCGACCGGGGTTCAGCACTGAAGCTTTCTTT. It is translated as CASRPGFSTEAFF.

This chain joins TRBV18 and TRBJ2-3; 13 nucleotides agree with TRBD2. Germline V gene sequence: CDR1 KGHSH, CDR2 LQKENI. Unmatched junction bases numbered 3, after V lost 6 bases and J lost 3 bases. The CDR3 extends over 15 amino acids. The CDR3 nucleotides are TGTGCCAGCTCCGGGACTAGCGGGGTAACAGATACGCAGTATTTT. Residues: CASSGTSGVTDTQYF.

CDR3 amino acids: CASSQSPGQGSSGNTIYF. In nucleotides, the CDR3 is TGTGCCAGCAGCCAATCACCGGGACAGGGATCCTCTGGAAACACCATATATTTT. The J gene is TRBJ1-3, the V gene TRBV3-1 (or the pseudogene TRBV3-2); 9 nucleotides agree with TRBD1. Trimming cost V 2 bases and J 0 bases; bases outside gene matches: 8. CDR3 length equals 18 residues. Germline CDR1 LGHDT, CDR2 YNNKEL (reference sequence).

The chain employs TRBV7-2 and TRBJ1-2; 7 nucleotides align to TRBD1. The germline V gene encodes CDR1 SGHTA and CDR2 FQGNSA. V shed 4 bases and J 4 bases; nucleotides not matched to a gene: 9. There are 15 residues in the CDR3. The CDR3: CASSSRRDSPYGYTF. The DNA for the CDR3 is TGTGCCAGCAGCTCGCGCCGGGACAGTCCCTATGGCTACACCTTC.

This chain links TRBV6-2 or TRBV6-3 with TRBJ2-5; D perhaps matches TRBD2 (6 bases). This CDR3 has 15 amino acids. With 3 bases removed from V and 2 bases from J, the gap between germline ends came to 13 bases. Germline lookup yields CDR1 MNHEY and CDR2 SVGEGT. The CDR3 protein is CASSYGVADQETQYF. Written as DNA, the CDR3 is TGTGCCAGCAGTTATGGGGTAGCGGATCAAGAGACCCAGTACTTC.

The rearrangement links TRBV5-4 to TRBJ2-2; the D gene is possibly TRBD2 (6 bases). Between the trimmed V and J ends, which lost 5 bases and 5 bases, there was a span of 16 bases. The CDR3 sequence is 15 residues long. Germline CDR1 and CDR2: SGHNT and YYREEE (reference sequence). CDR3 DNA sequence: TGTGCCAGCAGTCTACTAGCCTCGGGAACCGGGGAGCTGTTTTTT. Translation: CASSLLASGTGELFF.

The rearrangement links TRBV6-6 to TRBJ1-6; TRBD1 matches 7 bases. CDR3 size: 17 residues. V shed 5 bases, J shed 6 bases, and the junction held 13 bases outside the gene matches. In germline, CDR1 is MNHNY, CDR2 SVGAGI (reference sequence). CDR3 sequence reads: CASSLGRQGLGNSPLHF. The CDR3 DNA is TGTGCCAGCAGTCTAGGAAGACAGGGACTGGGTAATTCACCCCTCCACTTT.

This chain links TRBV4-1 with TRBJ2-1; 9 bases match TRBD1. V shed 3 bases, J shed 1 base, and the junction held 7 bases outside the gene matches. CDR3 length: 17 amino acids. In germline, CDR1 is MGHRA, CDR2 YSYEKL. The CDR3 DNA reads as TGCGCCAGCAGCCACCCCGGGACAGGGCTGTCCTACAATGAGCAGTTCTTC. As protein: CASSHPGTGLSYNEQFF.

This chain joins TRBV5-1 and TRBJ1-4, with no clear D. The CDR3 is made up of 17 amino acids. V shed 0 bases and J shed 0 bases, with 12 bases lying between them. Germline V gives CDR1 SGHRS, CDR2 YFSETQ. The CDR3 here is CASSLGIAEATNEKLFF. For the CDR3, the DNA is TGCGCCAGCAGCTTGGGAATAGCAGAAGCAACTAATGAAAAACTGTTTTTT.

The chain uses TRBV18 and TRBJ2-3; 8 bases are a match to TRBD1. The germline CDR1 and CDR2 sequences are KGHSH and LQKENI. V lost 2 bases and J lost 6; bases outside the gene matches: 7. The CDR3 is 15 amino acids. The CDR3 is CASSPGQGAWDTQYF. The DNA of the CDR3 is TGTGCCAGCTCACCAGGGCAGGGGGCTTGGGATACGCAGTATTTT.

Regarding this clone: Other DNA sequences from this sample encode an identical CDR3 as well. This chain uses TRBV6-5 with TRBJ1-1; TRBD1 might be the D (6 bases). This CDR3 is built from 14 residues. The germline V gene has CDR1 MNHEY and CDR2 SVGAGI. V lost 2 bases and J 1 base, leaving 8 bases between the germline ends. The CDR3 protein is CASSYLGGNTEAFF. The CDR3 bases are TGTGCCAGCAGTTACCTAGGGGGGAACACTGAAGCTTTCTTT.

The rearrangement joins TRBV11-2 to TRBJ2-2; D unclear. The CDR3 spans 18 residues. V was pared by 0 bases and J by 3 bases, with 17 bases between. CDR1 SGHAT and CDR2 FQNNGV come from the germline V gene. The CDR3 sequence is CASSLELVGRVYTGELFF. The CDR3 DNA follows: TGTGCCAGCAGCTTAGAGCTCGTTGGCCGGGTATACACCGGGGAGCTGTTTTTT.

The rearrangement uses TRBV10-1 and TRBJ2-3, with 8 nucleotides matching TRBD1. Germline-derived CDR1 and CDR2 are WNHNN and SYGVQD (reference sequence). The CDR3 covers 13 residues. With V trimmed by 2 bases and J by 8 bases, 3 bases remained unmatched. CDR3 loop: CASSEDRGGTQYF. The CDR3, as DNA: TGCGCCAGCAGTGAGGACAGGGGCGGTACGCAGTATTTT.

V usage is TRBV29-1 and J usage is TRBJ1-2; 7 bases agree with TRBD1. The CDR3 runs to 14 residues. CDR1 is SQVTM and CDR2 is ANQGSEA in the germline V gene. V shed 4 bases and J 0 bases; nucleotides not matched to a gene: 5. In DNA, the CDR3 is TGCAGCGTTGTAAGACAGGGCGCTAACTATGGCTACACCTTC. Its translation is CSVVRQGANYGYTF.

The J gene is TRBJ2-2, the V gene TRBV5-6; 10 bases fit TRBD2. The CDR3 has 18 residues. CDR1 is SGHDT, CDR2 YYEEEE, per germline. V gave up 0 bases and J gave up 6 bases; unmatched junction bases: 11. CDR3 amino acids: CASSLEWLAGVSAGELFF. The CDR3 DNA follows: TGTGCCAGCAGCTTGGAGTGGCTAGCGGGAGTGAGTGCCGGGGAGCTGTTTTTT.

This clone was seen just once. The chain recombines TRBV3-1 (or the pseudogene TRBV3-2) with TRBJ2-1, with 7 positions matching TRBD1. The V gene's germline CDR1 is LGHDT and CDR2 YNNKEL (reference sequence). V shed 1 base and J 5 bases; nucleotides not matched to a gene: 2. The CDR3 loop spans 14 amino acids. CDR3 nucleotides: TGTGCCAGCAGCCAAGGCGACAGGGACAATGAGCAGTTCTTC. This sequence encodes CASSQGDRDNEQFF.

This clone was counted between two and nine times. This sequence joins TRBV6-1 and TRBJ2-1; D is undetermined. V lost 8 bases to trimming and J lost 1 base, with 12 bases between them. The CDR3 is 14 amino acids. Germline CDR1 MNHNS, CDR2 SASEGT. The CDR3 DNA sequence: TGTGCCAGCCGACTGAAGGAGTCCTACAATGAGCAGTTCTTC. Translation gives CASRLKESYNEQFF.

As regards this clone: No conserved phenylalanine or tryptophan ends this CDR3, so it is likely a read error. It is unclear where the CDR3 begins or ends on the DNA, so no DNA is shown, and the CDR3 is as TCRdb lists it. This rearrangement joins TRBV6-1 to TRBJ1-1; the listed D gene, TRBD1, was not tested against the DNA. Germline V lookup: CDR1 MNHNS, CDR2 SASEGT. With termini counted, the CDR3 has 13 amino acids. CDR3 amino acids: CASSLFRGSSHMS.

This chain joins TRBV2 and TRBJ2-7; D remains unclear. The CDR3 extends over 13 amino acids. V was pared by 7 bases and J by 0 bases, with 10 bases between. Germline CDR1 is SNHLY and CDR2 is FYNNEI. The CDR3 region has the DNA TGTGCCAGCACTCCAGGCCGCTCCTACGAGCAGTACTTC. Amino acids: CASTPGRSYEQYF.